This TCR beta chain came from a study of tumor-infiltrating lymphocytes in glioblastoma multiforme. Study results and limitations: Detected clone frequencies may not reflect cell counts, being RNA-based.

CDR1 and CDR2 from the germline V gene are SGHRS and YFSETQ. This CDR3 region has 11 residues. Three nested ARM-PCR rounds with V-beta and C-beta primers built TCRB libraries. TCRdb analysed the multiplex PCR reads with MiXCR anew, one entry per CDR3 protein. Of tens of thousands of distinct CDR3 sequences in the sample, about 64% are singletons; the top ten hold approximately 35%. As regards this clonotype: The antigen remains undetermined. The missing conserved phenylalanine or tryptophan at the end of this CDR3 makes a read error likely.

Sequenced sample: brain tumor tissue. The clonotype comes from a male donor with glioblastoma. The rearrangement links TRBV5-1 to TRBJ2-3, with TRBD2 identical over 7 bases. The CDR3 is CSSGDTDTQYL. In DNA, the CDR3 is TGCTCCAGCGGGGACACAGATACGCAGTATTTA.